The 9 T cell receptor beta chains presented below share a single source sample, sequenced in a study of cytomegalovirus exposure and HLA in healthy donors. In the PCR, 60 Vbeta and 13 Jbeta primers were used. Clones were read by immunoSEQ multiplex PCR, and TCRdb kept only the in-frame ones, dropping some. The sample lists some 190,000 clones, around 82% occurring once. The sequenced sample consisted of PBMCs. Receptor source: a woman in her twenties or thirties in good health and CMV-seropositive.

The chain employs TRBV11-2 and TRBJ2-1; TRBD2 agrees at 8 bases. V shed 0 bases, J shed 7 bases, and the junction held 2 bases outside the gene matches. This CDR3 is built from 14 residues. Germline V gene lookup returns CDR1 SGHAT and CDR2 FQNNGV. The CDR3 coding sequence is TGTGCCAGCAGCTTAGACGGGGGGGCAAATGAGCAGTTCTTC. This codes for CASSLDGGANEQFF.

This clone was found once. The V call is TRBV28, the J call TRBJ1-2; the match to TRBD1 covers 7 bases. Germline values: CDR1 MDHEN, CDR2 SYDVKM. After removal of 5 bases from V and 9 bases from J, the junction contained 12 bases not matched to a gene. The CDR3 spans 14 residues. CDR3 amino acids: CASSPQGRGSRYTF. CDR3 DNA: TGTGCCAGCAGTCCACAAGGCAGGGGGTCCCGCTACACCTTC.

The chain couples TRBV5-5 to TRBJ2-7; the D gene is possibly TRBD1 (6 bases). The CDR3 runs 13 residues. The germline CDR1 and CDR2 sequences are SGHKS and YYEKEE (reference sequence). Trimming left V 3 bases short and J 1 base short, with 8 bases between. CDR3 loop: CASSSDRSYEQYF. The CDR3 nucleotides are TGTGCCAGCAGCTCTGACAGGTCCTACGAGCAGTACTTC.

Remarks on this clone: The same CDR3 can be traced to other DNA sequences in this sample. This chain connects TRBV28 to TRBJ2-5; the D gene is possibly TRBD2 (5 bases). This CDR3 has 15 amino acids. Germline V CDR1 and CDR2: MDHEN, SYDVKM. Trimming took 7 bases from V and 5 from J, leaving 20 bases between them. In nucleotides, the CDR3 is TGTGCCAGCACCTCCAATGAGGGCACCAAGGAGACCCAGTACTTC. Translating it yields CASTSNEGTKETQYF.

The chain is built from TRBV15 and TRBJ2-7, with a possible D match to TRBD2 (5 bases). V lost 0 bases to trimming and J lost 4 bases, with 16 bases between them. The CDR3 extends over 16 amino acids. Germline-derived CDR1 and CDR2 are LNHNV and YYDKDF (reference sequence). CDR3 amino acids: CATSRDVSGDGYEQYF. The CDR3 bases are TGTGCCACCAGCAGAGATGTATCCGGGGATGGGTACGAGCAGTACTTC. Complete variable domain (other parts from reference TRBV15 and TRBJ2-7): DAMVIQNPRYQVTQFGKPVTLSCSQTLNHNVMYWYQQKSSQAPKLLFHYYDKDFNNEADTPDNFQSRRPNTSFCFLDIRSPGLGDTAMYLCATSRDVSGDGYEQYFGPGTRLTVT.

There are a few counts of this clone. The CDR3 DNA reads TGCGCCAGCAGCTTTGGTGGCGCAGGGACCTACGAGCAGTACTTC. Residues: CASSFGGAGTYEQYF. This chain links TRBV5-1 with TRBJ2-7; D is perhaps TRBD1 (5 bases). The germline V and J ends were trimmed by 2 bases and 2 bases, with 14 bases remaining between them. There are 15 residues in the CDR3. Looked up from germline, CDR1 is SGHRS and CDR2 is YFSETQ.

This chain connects TRBV7-6 to TRBJ2-3; D unclear. This CDR3 region has 14 residues. Germline V gives CDR1 SGHVS, CDR2 FNYEAQ. V lost 4 bases, J lost 1 base, and 9 bases lay in between. This CDR3 is CASSSSSGTDTQYF. In DNA, the CDR3 is TGTGCCAGCAGCTCCTCCAGTGGCACAGATACGCAGTATTTT.

V usage is TRBV28 and J usage is TRBJ1-1, with 7 bases aligning to TRBD1. V shed 7 bases, J shed 1 base, and the junction held 6 bases outside the gene matches. Germline CDR1 reads MDHEN; CDR2 reads SYDVKM. CDR3 length: 14 amino acids. The CDR3 here is CASNGDSWNTEAFF. CDR3 DNA sequence: TGTGCCAGCAATGGGGACAGTTGGAACACTGAAGCTTTCTTT. Based on the CDR3 plus reference TRBV28 and TRBJ1-1, the full variable domain is DVKVTQSSRYLVKRTGEKVFLECVQDMDHENMFWYRQDPGLGLRLIYFSYDVKMKEKGDIPEGYSVSREKKERFSLILESASTNQTSMYLCASNGDSWNTEAFFGQGTRLTVV.

The V gene is TRBV11-2, the J gene TRBJ1-6, with D tentatively TRBD1 (5 bases). With 1 base removed from V and 12 bases from J, the gap between germline ends came to 13 bases. CDR1 SGHAT and CDR2 FQNNGV come from the germline V gene. The CDR3 sequence is 14 residues long. The CDR3 region has the DNA TGTGCCAGCAGCTTAGTTCGCCAGGGACTACCCCTCCACTTT. Protein: CASSLVRQGLPLHF.